Below, 18 T cell receptor beta chains from the same sample are listed, as sequenced in a study of control samples from healthy donors and cancer patients. This table comes from immunoSEQ multiplex PCR, and its TCRdb copy is limited to in-frame clones, with some not included. The profile shows 150,000 to 200,000 clones, about 91% of them singletons. Source material: blood. These receptors were taken from a woman in her thirties in good health.

The V and J genes are TRBV7-9 and TRBJ2-1; D may match TRBD1 or TRBD2 (5 bases each). Per germline, CDR1 SEHNR and CDR2 FQNEAQ (reference sequence). Deletions cut 4 bases from V and 5 bases from J, with 27 bases between. The CDR3 consists of 19 residues. The CDR3 nucleotides are TGTGCCAGCAGCTCCGTCCGGGGAGTCAGGGATATTACACACAATGAGCAGTTCTTC. Its protein is CASSSVRGVRDITHNEQFF.

The chain uses TRBV7-6 and TRBJ2-5; 9 nucleotides agree with TRBD2. This CDR3 spans 15 amino acids. With 1 base clipped from V and 3 bases from J, the junction kept 3 bases outside the gene matches. Looked up from germline, CDR1 is SGHVS and CDR2 is FNYEAQ. The CDR3 nucleotides read TGTGCCAGCAGCTTAGGCGGGGGGGGAAAAGAGACCCAGTACTTC. It yields the protein CASSLGGGGKETQYF.

The CDR3 region is CASSYGTGGEKLFF. The DNA for the CDR3 is TGTGCCAGCAGTTATGGGACAGGCGGTGAAAAACTGTTTTTT. This chain joins TRBV6-6 and TRBJ1-4, with 8 bases lining up with TRBD1. Per germline, CDR1 MNHNY and CDR2 SVGAGI (reference sequence). This CDR3 is built from 14 residues. J gave up 7 bases and V 3 bases, and 4 bases lay outside the gene matches.

This chain joins TRBV14 and TRBJ2-1; D gene uncertain. V was clipped by 1 base and J by 5 bases, with 9 bases between them. The CDR3 is 14 amino acids. Germline assignment: CDR1 SGHDN and CDR2 FVKESK. The chain's CDR3 is CASSQVPANNEQFF. CDR3 sequence (DNA): TGTGCCAGCAGCCAAGTGCCGGCTAACAATGAGCAGTTCTTC.

This chain joins TRBV2 and TRBJ2-2, with 9 positions matching TRBD1. V shed 5 bases and J 2 bases; nucleotides not matched to a gene: 18. This CDR3 is 20 amino acids long. Germline CDR1 reads SNHLY; CDR2 reads FYNNEI. The CDR3 loop is CASSLLHVTGGTRNTGELFF. In nucleotides, the CDR3 is TGTGCCAGCAGTTTGCTACATGTAACAGGGGGCACCCGCAACACCGGGGAGCTGTTTTTT.

The chain uses TRBV3-1 (or the pseudogene TRBV3-2) and TRBJ2-5; no firm D call. Germline loops: CDR1 LGHDT, CDR2 YNNKEL (reference sequence). V was shortened by 8 bases and J by 0 bases, with 13 bases between the two germline ends. The CDR3 is 14 amino acids. The chain's CDR3 is CASCAMAYQETQYF. The CDR3, as DNA: TGTGCCAGCTGCGCTATGGCTTACCAAGAGACCCAGTACTTC.

The chain is built from TRBV27 and TRBJ2-2, with a tentative D call TRBD2 (6 bases). The CDR3 is 16 amino acids. From germline, CDR1 is MNHEY and CDR2 SMNVEV (reference sequence). The V end lost 6 bases, the J end lost 5 bases, and 19 bases lay between the germline ends. This CDR3 is CASRSLVDRGTGELFF. DNA of the CDR3: TGTGCCAGCAGATCATTGGTGGATCGGGGGACCGGGGAGCTGTTTTTT.

This rearrangement joins TRBV19 to TRBJ1-5; unclear D gene. Trimming removed 1 base from V and 2 bases from J, with 12 bases in between. The CDR3 has 16 residues. Germline V gene data show CDR1 as LNHDA and CDR2 as SQIVND (reference sequence). The CDR3 protein is CASSIVRGVGNQPQHF. Written as DNA, the CDR3 is TGTGCCAGTAGTATAGTTAGAGGTGTCGGCAATCAGCCCCAGCATTTT.

The chain employs TRBV27 and TRBJ1-6; tentatively, D is TRBD1 (6 bases). Trimming took 5 bases from V and 10 from J, leaving 15 bases between them. The length of the CDR3 is 14 residues. CDR1 MNHEY and CDR2 SMNVEV come from the germline V gene (reference sequence). The chain's CDR3 is CASSPEGGRSPLHF. CDR3 nucleotides: TGTGCCAGCAGTCCCGAGGGGGGGCGGTCACCCCTCCACTTT.

This chain joins TRBV18 and TRBJ2-3, with D possibly TRBD2 on 7 matching bases. The V end lost 2 bases, the J end lost 1 base, and 16 bases lay between the germline ends. The CDR3 extends over 17 amino acids. The germline V gene has CDR1 KGHSH and CDR2 LQKENI. In DNA, the CDR3 is TGTGCCAGCTCACCAGACCGCGGGGGCGATGGCACAGATACGCAGTATTTT. Protein sequence: CASSPDRGGDGTDTQYF.

The chain is built from TRBV3-1 (or the pseudogene TRBV3-2) and TRBJ2-2; TRBD2 matches 9 bases. The J segment lost 6 bases and the V segment lost 6 bases, leaving 8 bases of the junction unmatched. CDR3 length: 15 amino acids. CDR1 LGHDT and CDR2 YNNKEL come from the germline V gene (reference sequence). CDR3 residues: CASRISGGIAGELFF. The CDR3 bases are TGTGCCAGCAGGATTAGCGGGGGAATCGCCGGGGAGCTGTTTTTT.

This clone occurred once. J is TRBJ2-7 and V is TRBV29-1, with 7 bases matching TRBD1. Per the germline V gene, CDR1 is SQVTM and CDR2 is ANQGSEA. With V trimmed by 6 bases and J by 6 bases, 5 bases remained unmatched. The CDR3 is 11 residues long. For the CDR3, the DNA is TGCAGCGTGGGGACAGAGGTCGAGCAGTACTTC. Protein sequence: CSVGTEVEQYF.

This chain links TRBV4-1 with TRBJ1-4; D not certain. Trimming removed 1 base at V and 0 bases at J, with 18 bases between. The CDR3 extends over 19 amino acids. Germline assignment: CDR1 MGHRA and CDR2 YSYEKL. In nucleotides, the CDR3 is TGCGCCAGCAGCCAAGGCCTATATGAGAGGACTCCAACTAATGAAAAACTGTTTTTT. This gives the protein CASSQGLYERTPTNEKLFF.

This clone occurred once. The V call is TRBV2, the J call TRBJ2-5, with D unresolved. The CDR3 loop spans 14 amino acids. CDR1 and CDR2 from the germline V gene are SNHLY and FYNNEI. V was cut by 5 bases and J by 1 base, with 11 bases left in between. The CDR3 is CASSYSATQETQYF. CDR3 nucleotide sequence: TGTGCCAGCAGTTACTCCGCGACCCAAGAGACCCAGTACTTC. Together with reference TRBV2 and TRBJ2-5, the CDR3 gives the full variable domain: EPEVTQTPSHQVTQMGQEVILRCVPISNHLYFYWYRQILGQKVEFLVSFYNNEISEKSEIFDDQFSVERPDGSNFTLKIRSTKLEDSAMYFCASSYSATQETQYFGPGTRLLVL.

This clone has just one count. The chain employs TRBV18 and TRBJ1-1, with no clear D. The germline V gene has CDR1 KGHSH and CDR2 LQKENI. This CDR3 is 15 amino acids long. Between the trimmed V and J ends, which lost 2 bases and 1 base, there was a span of 11 bases. CDR3 sequence reads: CASSPGVTANTEAFF. CDR3 DNA sequence: TGTGCCAGCTCACCAGGGGTCACGGCGAACACTGAAGCTTTCTTT.

The chain uses TRBV27 and TRBJ2-2; tentative D call: TRBD2 (5 bases). V was pared by 10 bases and J by 3 bases, with 12 bases between. Germline V gene data show CDR1 as MNHEY and CDR2 as SMNVEV (reference sequence). This CDR3 comprises 13 residues. CDR3 sequence reads: CATSDFYTGELFF. The CDR3 coding sequence is TGTGCCACATCGGACTTCTACACCGGGGAGCTGTTTTTT.

The CDR3 nucleotides read TGTGCCAGCAGCGCCACCTCCCCCAATGGCTACACCTTC. It yields the protein CASSATSPNGYTF. V is TRBV28 and J is TRBJ1-2; no firm D call. The CDR3 is 13 amino acids. Germline-derived CDR1 and CDR2 are MDHEN and SYDVKM. Trimming shortened V by 6 bases and J by 6 bases, and 14 bases separated the two germline ends.

The rearrangement links TRBV14 to TRBJ2-7; 8 bases match TRBD1. Losses at the gene ends were 0 bases for V and 3 bases for J; bases not matched to a gene: 4. In germline, CDR1 is SGHDN, CDR2 FVKESK. The CDR3 contains 15 residues. CDR3 loop: CASSQDRGLFYEQYF. The CDR3 DNA reads TGTGCCAGCAGCCAAGACAGGGGGCTCTTCTACGAGCAGTACTTC.